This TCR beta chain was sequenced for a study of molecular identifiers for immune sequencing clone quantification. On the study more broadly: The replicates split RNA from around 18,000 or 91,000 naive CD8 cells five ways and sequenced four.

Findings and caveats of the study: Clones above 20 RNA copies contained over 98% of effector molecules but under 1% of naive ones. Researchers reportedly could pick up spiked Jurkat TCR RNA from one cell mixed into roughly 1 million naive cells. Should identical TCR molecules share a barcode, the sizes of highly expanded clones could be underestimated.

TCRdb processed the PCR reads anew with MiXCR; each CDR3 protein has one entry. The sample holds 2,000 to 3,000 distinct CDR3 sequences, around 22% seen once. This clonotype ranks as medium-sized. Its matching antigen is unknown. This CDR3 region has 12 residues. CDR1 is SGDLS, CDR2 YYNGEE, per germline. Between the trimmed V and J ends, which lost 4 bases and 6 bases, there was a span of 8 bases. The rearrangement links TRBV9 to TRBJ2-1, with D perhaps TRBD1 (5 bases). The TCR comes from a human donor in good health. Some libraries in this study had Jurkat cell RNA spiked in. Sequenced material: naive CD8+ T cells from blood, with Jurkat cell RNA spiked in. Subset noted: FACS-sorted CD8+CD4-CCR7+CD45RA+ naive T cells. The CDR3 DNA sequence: TGTGCCAGCAGCAAAAGGGGCAATGAGCAGTTCTTC. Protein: CASSKRGNEQFF.